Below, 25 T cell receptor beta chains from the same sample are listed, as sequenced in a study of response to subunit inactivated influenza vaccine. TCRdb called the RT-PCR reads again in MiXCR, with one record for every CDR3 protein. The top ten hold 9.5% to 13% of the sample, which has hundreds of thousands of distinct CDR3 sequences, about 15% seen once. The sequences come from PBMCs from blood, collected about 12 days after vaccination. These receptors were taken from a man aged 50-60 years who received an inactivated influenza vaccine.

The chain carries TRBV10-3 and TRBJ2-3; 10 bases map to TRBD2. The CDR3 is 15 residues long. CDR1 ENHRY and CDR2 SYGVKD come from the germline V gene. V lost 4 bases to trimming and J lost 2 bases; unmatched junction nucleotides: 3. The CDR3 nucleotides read TGTGCCATCAGTGGCCTAGCGGGAGCCACAGATACGCAGTATTTT. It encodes CAISGLAGATDTQYF.

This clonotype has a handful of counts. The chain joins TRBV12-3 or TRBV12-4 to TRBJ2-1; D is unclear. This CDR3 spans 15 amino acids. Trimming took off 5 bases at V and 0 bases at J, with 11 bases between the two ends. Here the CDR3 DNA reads TGTGCCAGCAGTGCCCGCCCCAGCTCCTACAATGAGCAGTTCTTC. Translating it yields CASSARPSSYNEQFF.

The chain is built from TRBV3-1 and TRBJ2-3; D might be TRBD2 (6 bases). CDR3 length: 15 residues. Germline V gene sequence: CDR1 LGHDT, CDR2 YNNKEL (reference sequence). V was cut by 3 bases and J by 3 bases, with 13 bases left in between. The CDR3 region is CASSQYSGETDTQYF. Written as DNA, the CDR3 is TGTGCCAGCAGCCAGTATAGCGGAGAGACAGATACGCAGTATTTT.

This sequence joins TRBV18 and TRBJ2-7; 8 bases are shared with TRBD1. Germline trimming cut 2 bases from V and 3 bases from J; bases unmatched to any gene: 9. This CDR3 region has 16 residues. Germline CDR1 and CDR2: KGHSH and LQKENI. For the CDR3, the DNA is TGTGCCAGCTCACCAGAGTCCGGACAGGGAGGCTACGAGCAGTACTTC. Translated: CASSPESGQGGYEQYF.

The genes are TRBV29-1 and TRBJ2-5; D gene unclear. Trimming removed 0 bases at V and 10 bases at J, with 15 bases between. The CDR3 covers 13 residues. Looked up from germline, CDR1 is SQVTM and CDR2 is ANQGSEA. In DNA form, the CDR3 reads TGCAGCGTTGAAGATCAGTTCATCGTATACCAGTACTTC. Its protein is CSVEDQFIVYQYF.

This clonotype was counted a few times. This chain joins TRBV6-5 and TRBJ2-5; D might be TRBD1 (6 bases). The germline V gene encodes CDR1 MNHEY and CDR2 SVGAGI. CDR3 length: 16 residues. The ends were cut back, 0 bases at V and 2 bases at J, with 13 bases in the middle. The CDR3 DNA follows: TGTGCCAGCAGTTACTCTGGCACTAGGGGGCAAGAGACCCAGTACTTC. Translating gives CASSYSGTRGQETQYF.

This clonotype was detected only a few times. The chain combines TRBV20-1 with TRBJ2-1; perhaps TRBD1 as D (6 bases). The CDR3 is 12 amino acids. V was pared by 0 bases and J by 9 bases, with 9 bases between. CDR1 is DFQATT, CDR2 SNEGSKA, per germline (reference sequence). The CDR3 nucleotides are TGCAGTGCTAGAGATGGGGGCGTTGAGCAGTTCTTC. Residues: CSARDGGVEQFF.

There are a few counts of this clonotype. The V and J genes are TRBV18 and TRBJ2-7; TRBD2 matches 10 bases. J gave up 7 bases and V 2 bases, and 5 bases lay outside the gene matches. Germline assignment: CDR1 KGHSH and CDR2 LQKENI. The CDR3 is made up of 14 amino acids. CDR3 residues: CASSPGLAGVEQYF. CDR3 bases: TGTGCCAGCTCACCAGGGCTAGCGGGGGTTGAGCAGTACTTC.

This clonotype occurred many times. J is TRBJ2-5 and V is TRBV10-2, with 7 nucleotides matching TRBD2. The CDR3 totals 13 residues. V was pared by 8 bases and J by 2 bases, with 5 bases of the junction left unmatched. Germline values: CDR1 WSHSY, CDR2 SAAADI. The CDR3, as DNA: TGCGCCAGCGGGACTACCCGACAAGAGACCCAGTACTTC. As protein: CASGTTRQETQYF.

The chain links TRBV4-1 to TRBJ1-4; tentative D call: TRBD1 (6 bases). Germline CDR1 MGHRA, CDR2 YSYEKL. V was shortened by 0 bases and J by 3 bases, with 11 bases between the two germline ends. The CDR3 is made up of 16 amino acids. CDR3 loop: CASSQDSRGSNEKLFF. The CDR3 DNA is TGCGCCAGCAGCCAAGATAGCAGGGGTTCTAATGAAAAACTGTTTTTT.

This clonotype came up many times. DNA for the CDR3: TGCGCCAGCAGCTTGGAGTCTAGCGGGAGTGGGCAGTTCTTC. Translated: CASSLESSGSGQFF. The chain combines TRBV5-1 with TRBJ2-1; 10 positions agree with TRBD2. Germline V CDR1 and CDR2: SGHRS, YFSETQ. V lost 0 bases to trimming and J lost 12 bases; unmatched junction nucleotides: 6. The CDR3 is made up of 14 amino acids.

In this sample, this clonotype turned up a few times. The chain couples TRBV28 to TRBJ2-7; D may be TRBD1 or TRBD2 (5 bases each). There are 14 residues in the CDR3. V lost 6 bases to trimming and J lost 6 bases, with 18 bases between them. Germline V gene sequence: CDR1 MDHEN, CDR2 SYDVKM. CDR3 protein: CASRRDRPVTEQYF. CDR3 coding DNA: TGTGCCAGCAGAAGGGACCGACCCGTGACCGAGCAGTACTTC.

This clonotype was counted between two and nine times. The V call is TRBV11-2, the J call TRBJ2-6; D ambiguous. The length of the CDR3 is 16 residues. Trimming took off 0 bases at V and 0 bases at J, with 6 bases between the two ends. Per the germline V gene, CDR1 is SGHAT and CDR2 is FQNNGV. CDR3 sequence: CASSLEGYSGANVLTF. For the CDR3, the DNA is TGTGCCAGCAGCTTAGAAGGTTACTCTGGGGCCAACGTCCTGACTTTC.

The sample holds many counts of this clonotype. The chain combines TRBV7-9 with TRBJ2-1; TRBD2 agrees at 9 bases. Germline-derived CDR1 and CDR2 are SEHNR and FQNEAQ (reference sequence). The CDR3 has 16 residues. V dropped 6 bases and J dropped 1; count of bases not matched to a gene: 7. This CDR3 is CASRRIAGDSYNEQFF. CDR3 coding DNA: TGTGCCAGCAGGCGTATAGCGGGAGATTCCTACAATGAGCAGTTCTTC.

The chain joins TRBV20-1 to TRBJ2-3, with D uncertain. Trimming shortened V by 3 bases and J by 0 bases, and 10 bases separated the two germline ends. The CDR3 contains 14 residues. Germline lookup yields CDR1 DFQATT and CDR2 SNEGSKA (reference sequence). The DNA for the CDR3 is TGCAGTGCTAGTTGGCAGCCTAGCACAGATACGCAGTATTTT. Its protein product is CSASWQPSTDTQYF.

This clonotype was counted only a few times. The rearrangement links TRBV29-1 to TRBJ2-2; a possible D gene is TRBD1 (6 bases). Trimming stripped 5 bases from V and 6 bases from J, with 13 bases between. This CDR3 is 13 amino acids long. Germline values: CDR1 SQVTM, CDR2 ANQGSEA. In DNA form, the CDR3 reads TGCAGCGTTCCAGGACAGAGGGCCGGGGAGCTGTTTTTT. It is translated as CSVPGQRAGELFF.

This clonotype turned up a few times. In nucleotides, the CDR3 is TGTGCCAGCAGCTTAAAACAGATGAACACCGGGGAGCTGTTTTTT. Amino acid sequence: CASSLKQMNTGELFF. The V and J genes are TRBV7-2 and TRBJ2-2; no firm D call. Germline loops: CDR1 SGHTA, CDR2 FQGNSA. The CDR3 covers 15 residues. V was shortened by 2 bases and J by 1 base, with 8 bases between the two germline ends. Complete variable domain (other parts from reference TRBV7-2 and TRBJ2-2): GAGVSQSPSNKVTEKGKDVELRCDPISGHTALYWYRQSLGQGLEFLIYFQGNSAPDKSGLPSDRFSAERTGGSVSTLTIQRTQQEDSAVYLCASSLKQMNTGELFFGEGSRLTVL.

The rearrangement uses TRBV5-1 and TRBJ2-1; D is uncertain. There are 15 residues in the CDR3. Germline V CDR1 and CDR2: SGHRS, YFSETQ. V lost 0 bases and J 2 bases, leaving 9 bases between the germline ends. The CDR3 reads CASSLVGPTYNEQFF. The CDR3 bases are TGCGCCAGCAGCTTGGTCGGGCCCACCTACAATGAGCAGTTCTTC.

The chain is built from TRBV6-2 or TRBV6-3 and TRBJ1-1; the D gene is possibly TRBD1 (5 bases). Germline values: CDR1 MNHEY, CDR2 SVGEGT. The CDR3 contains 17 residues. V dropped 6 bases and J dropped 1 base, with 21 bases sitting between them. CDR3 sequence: CASRTARGAAWNTEAFF. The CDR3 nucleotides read TGTGCCAGCAGGACTGCCCGGGGCGCCGCTTGGAACACTGAAGCTTTCTTT.

The CDR3 here is CASSPGTGVWTEAFF. The CDR3 coding sequence is TGCGCCAGCAGCCCGGGGACAGGGGTTTGGACTGAAGCTTTCTTT. The chain employs TRBV5-1 and TRBJ1-1; 10 bases align to TRBD1. CDR3 length: 15 amino acids. V lost 4 bases to trimming and J lost 5 bases; unmatched junction nucleotides: 8. Germline V gives CDR1 SGHRS, CDR2 YFSETQ. The full variable domain, with the rest looked up from reference TRBV5-1 and TRBJ1-1, is KAGVTQTPRYLIKTRGQQVTLSCSPISGHRSVSWYQQTPGQGLQFLFEYFSETQRNKGNFPGRFSGRQFSNSRSEMNVSTLELGDSALYLCASSPGTGVWTEAFFGQGTRLTVV.

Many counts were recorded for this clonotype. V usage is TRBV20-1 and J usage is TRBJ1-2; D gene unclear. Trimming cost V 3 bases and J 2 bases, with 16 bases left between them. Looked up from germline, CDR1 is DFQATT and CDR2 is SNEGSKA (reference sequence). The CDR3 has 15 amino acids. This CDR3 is CSARTSLGRNYGYTF. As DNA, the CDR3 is TGCAGTGCTAGGACGTCCCTCGGGAGGAACTATGGCTACACCTTC.

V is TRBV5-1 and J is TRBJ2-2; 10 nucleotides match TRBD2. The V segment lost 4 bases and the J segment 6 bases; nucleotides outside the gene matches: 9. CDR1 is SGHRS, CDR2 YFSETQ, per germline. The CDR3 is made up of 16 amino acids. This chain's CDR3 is CASSPLAGEVPGELFF. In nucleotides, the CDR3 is TGCGCCAGCAGCCCCCTAGCGGGAGAGGTACCCGGGGAGCTGTTTTTT.

The CDR3 protein is CSATDGSYEQYF. The CDR3, as DNA: TGCAGTGCTACGGACGGTTCCTACGAGCAGTACTTC. This chain joins TRBV20-1 and TRBJ2-7; no clear D. Germline CDR1 is DFQATT and CDR2 is SNEGSKA (reference sequence). The CDR3 extends over 12 amino acids. Between the trimmed V and J ends, which lost 4 bases and 1 base, there was a span of 8 bases.

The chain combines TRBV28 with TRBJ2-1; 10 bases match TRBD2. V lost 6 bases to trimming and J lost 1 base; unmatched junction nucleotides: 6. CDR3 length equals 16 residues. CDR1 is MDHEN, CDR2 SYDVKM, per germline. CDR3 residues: CASRLPSGSSYNEQFF. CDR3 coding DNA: TGTGCCAGCAGGCTCCCTAGCGGGAGTTCCTACAATGAGCAGTTCTTC.

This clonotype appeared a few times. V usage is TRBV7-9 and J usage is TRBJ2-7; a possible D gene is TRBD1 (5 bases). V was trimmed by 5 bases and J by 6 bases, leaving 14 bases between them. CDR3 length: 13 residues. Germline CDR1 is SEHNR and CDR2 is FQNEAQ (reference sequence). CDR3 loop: CASSQRQYGEQYF. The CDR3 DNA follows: TGTGCCAGCAGCCAAAGACAGTACGGCGAGCAGTACTTC.